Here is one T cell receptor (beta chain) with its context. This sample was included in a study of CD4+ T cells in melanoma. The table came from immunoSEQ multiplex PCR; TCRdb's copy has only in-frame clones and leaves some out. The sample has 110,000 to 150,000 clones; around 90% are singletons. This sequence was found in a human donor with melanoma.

The CDR3 DNA reads as TGTGCCAGCAGCCACGAAGGGGGCACTGAAGCTTTCTTT. Encoded protein: CASSHEGGTEAFF. The genes are TRBV14 and TRBJ1-1; maybe TRBD1 (6 bases). Trimming removed 3 bases at V and 4 bases at J, with 9 bases between. The CDR3 runs 13 residues. Per the germline V gene, CDR1 is SGHDN and CDR2 is FVKESK.